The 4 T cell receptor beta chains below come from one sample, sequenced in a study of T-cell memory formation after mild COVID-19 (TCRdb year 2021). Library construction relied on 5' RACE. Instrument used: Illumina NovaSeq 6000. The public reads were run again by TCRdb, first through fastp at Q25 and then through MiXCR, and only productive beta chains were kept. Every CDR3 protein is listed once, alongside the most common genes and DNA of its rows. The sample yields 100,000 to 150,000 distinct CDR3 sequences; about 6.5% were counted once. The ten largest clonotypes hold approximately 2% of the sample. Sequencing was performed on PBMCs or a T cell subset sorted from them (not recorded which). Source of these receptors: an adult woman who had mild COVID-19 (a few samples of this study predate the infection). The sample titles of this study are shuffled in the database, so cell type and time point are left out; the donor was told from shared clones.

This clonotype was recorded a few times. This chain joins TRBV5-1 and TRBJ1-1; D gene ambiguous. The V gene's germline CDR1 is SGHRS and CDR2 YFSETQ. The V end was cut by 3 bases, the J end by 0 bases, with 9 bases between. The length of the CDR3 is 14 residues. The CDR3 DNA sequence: TGCGCCAGCAGCTACCCGGGGATGAACACTGAAGCTTTCTTT. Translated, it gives CASSYPGMNTEAFF.

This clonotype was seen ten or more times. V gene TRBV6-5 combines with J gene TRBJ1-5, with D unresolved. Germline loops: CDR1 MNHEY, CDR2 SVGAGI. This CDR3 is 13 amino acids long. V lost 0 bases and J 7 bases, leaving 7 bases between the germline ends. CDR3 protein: CASSYSGHQPQHF. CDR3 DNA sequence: TGTGCCAGCAGTTACTCCGGGCACCAGCCCCAGCATTTT.

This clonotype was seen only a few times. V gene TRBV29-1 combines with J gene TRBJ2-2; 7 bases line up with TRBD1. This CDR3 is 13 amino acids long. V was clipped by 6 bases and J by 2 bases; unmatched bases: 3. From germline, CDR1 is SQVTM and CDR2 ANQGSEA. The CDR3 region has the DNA TGCAGCGTCCGGGACAGTAACACCGGGGAGCTGTTTTTT. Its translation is CSVRDSNTGELFF.

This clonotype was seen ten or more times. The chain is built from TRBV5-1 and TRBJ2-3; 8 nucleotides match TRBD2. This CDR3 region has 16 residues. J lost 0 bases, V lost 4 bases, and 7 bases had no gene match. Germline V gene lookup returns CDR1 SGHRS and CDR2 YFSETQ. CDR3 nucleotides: TGCGCCAGCAGCCAAGCTAGCGGGTTGAGCACAGATACGCAGTATTTT. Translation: CASSQASGLSTDTQYF.